The 20 T cell receptor beta chains given below trace back to one sample, sequenced in a study of blood T cell repertoires in COVID-19. The protocol was immunoSEQ multiplex PCR, while the TCRdb copy is restricted to in-frame clones and leaves out a portion. The sample has some 300,000 clones, 80% to 90% seen once. Sequenced sample: peripheral blood. Receptors were obtained from a woman in her forties or fifties with COVID-19, enrolled during active disease.

The gene calls are TRBV2 and TRBJ2-7; D call uncertain. This CDR3 comprises 11 residues. The germline gives CDR1 SNHLY, CDR2 FYNNEI. V was trimmed by 3 bases and J by 4 bases, leaving 4 bases between them. The CDR3 coding sequence is TGTGCCAGCAGTGAGACTTACGAGCAGTACTTC. Translating it yields CASSETYEQYF.

The V gene is TRBV30, the J gene TRBJ2-1, with 10 bases aligning to TRBD2. The junction had 5 bases not matched to a gene; V was cut back by 5 bases and J by 1 base. Per the germline V gene, CDR1 is GTSNPN and CDR2 is SVGIG (reference sequence). The CDR3 runs 15 residues. In DNA form, the CDR3 reads TGTGCCTGGGGAGCGGGAGGGCCGTCCTACAATGAGCAGTTCTTC. Residues: CAWGAGGPSYNEQFF.

The rearrangement links TRBV5-4 to TRBJ1-3, with 7 bases that match TRBD1. Germline loops: CDR1 SGHNT, CDR2 YYREEE (reference sequence). Trimming took 4 bases from V and 0 from J; bases not matched to a gene: 19. This CDR3 is built from 20 residues. This CDR3 is CASSRLIPGQPIHSGNTIYF. Written as DNA, the CDR3 is TGTGCCAGCAGCCGATTGATCCCGGGACAGCCCATACACTCTGGAAACACCATATATTTT.

The chain employs TRBV7-9 and TRBJ2-7; 9 nucleotides agree with TRBD2. V was pared by 7 bases and J by 4 bases, with 8 bases of the junction left unmatched. The CDR3 loop spans 14 amino acids. Germline V gives CDR1 SEHNR, CDR2 FQNEAQ (reference sequence). This CDR3 is CASTSGLASYEQYF. CDR3 sequence (DNA): TGTGCCAGCACCTCGGGACTAGCTTCATACGAGCAGTACTTC.

This sequence joins TRBV19 and TRBJ1-4; D remains ambiguous. The CDR3 is 17 amino acids. CDR1 is LNHDA and CDR2 is SQIVND in the germline V gene (reference sequence). V lost 5 bases, J lost 8 bases, and 24 bases lay in between. The DNA for the CDR3 is TGTGCCAGTAGTCCCCCGACGCGGGCCGTGAGTGGGGAAAAACTGTTTTTT. As protein: CASSPPTRAVSGEKLFF.

V gene TRBV6-6 combines with J gene TRBJ1-1; TRBD1 is a possible D gene (5 bases). The germline V gene encodes CDR1 MNHNY and CDR2 SVGAGI (reference sequence). CDR3 length: 15 residues. V was pared by 0 bases and J by 5 bases, with 13 bases between. The CDR3 sequence: CASSYSRAGGTEAFF. CDR3 DNA: TGTGCCAGCAGTTACTCGAGGGCCGGGGGGACTGAAGCTTTCTTT.

This rearrangement joins TRBV29-1 to TRBJ1-1; the match to TRBD1 covers 8 bases. Germline CDR1 reads SQVTM; CDR2 reads ANQGSEA. Germline trimming cut 4 bases from V and 0 bases from J; bases unmatched to any gene: 7. The CDR3 contains 15 residues. The CDR3 DNA is TGCAGCGTTGTGGGACAGGTCCTCTTGAACACTGAAGCTTTCTTT. Its translation is CSVVGQVLLNTEAFF. Full variable domain (missing parts from reference TRBV29-1 and TRBJ1-1): SAVISQKPSRDICQRGTSLTIQCQVDSQVTMMFWYRQQPGQSLTLIATANQGSEATYESGFVIDKFPISRPNLTFSTLTVSNMSPEDSSIYLCSVVGQVLLNTEAFFGQGTRLTVV.

This sequence joins TRBV6-5 and TRBJ1-4; D is unclear. Trimming cost V 2 bases and J 0 bases, with 10 bases left between them. CDR3 length: 16 amino acids. Germline CDR1 is MNHEY and CDR2 is SVGAGI. CDR3 in DNA: TGTGCCAGCAGTTACACCGCGGGAGCAACTAATGAAAAACTGTTTTTT. Translated, it gives CASSYTAGATNEKLFF.

The V gene is TRBV6-2 or TRBV6-3, the J gene TRBJ1-1; 7 bases line up with TRBD1. CDR3 length equals 13 residues. Germline V gene lookup returns CDR1 MNHEY and CDR2 SVGEGT. Germline trimming cut 5 bases from V and 6 bases from J; bases unmatched to any gene: 6. CDR3 sequence (DNA): TGTGCCAGCAGTAGCTACAGGGGAGCTGAAGCTTTCTTT. This sequence encodes CASSSYRGAEAFF.

The chain combines TRBV11-2 with TRBJ2-3; possibly TRBD2 for D (7 bases). The germline V gene encodes CDR1 SGHAT and CDR2 FQNNGV. V was cut by 2 bases and J by 4 bases, with 19 bases left in between. This CDR3 region has 17 residues. The CDR3 DNA is TGTGCCAGCAGCTTAAGGGGGGGGAGTGTTTGGCCAGATACGCAGTATTTT. This sequence encodes CASSLRGGSVWPDTQYF.

The chain has TRBV19 and TRBJ1-6; maybe TRBD1 (6 bases). Trimming pared 7 bases from V and 6 bases from J, leaving 13 bases between. The CDR3 has 14 amino acids. Germline CDR1 and CDR2: LNHDA and SQIVND (reference sequence). The CDR3 DNA reads as TGTGCCAGTACCGATGACAGGTCTAATTCACCCCTCCACTTT. Encoded protein: CASTDDRSNSPLHF.

The chain employs TRBV5-1 and TRBJ2-1; D is perhaps TRBD2 (6 bases). CDR1 is SGHRS, CDR2 YFSETQ, per germline. The CDR3 is 16 amino acids. Trimming removed 4 bases at V and 4 bases at J, with 18 bases between. The CDR3 here is CASSTPSRERYNEQFF. The DNA of the CDR3 is TGCGCCAGCAGCACCCCAAGCCGGGAGCGGTACAATGAGCAGTTCTTC.

The chain recombines TRBV27 with TRBJ2-1; 12 bases map to TRBD2. The junction had 3 bases not matched to a gene; V was cut back by 0 bases and J by 9 bases. In germline, CDR1 is MNHEY, CDR2 SMNVEV (reference sequence). This CDR3 comprises 15 residues. CDR3: CASSLSLAGGGEQFF. In DNA, the CDR3 is TGTGCCAGCAGTTTATCACTAGCGGGAGGCGGTGAGCAGTTCTTC.

V usage is TRBV6-6 and J usage is TRBJ1-1, with 7 bases identical to TRBD1. The CDR3 is 15 residues long. After removal of 6 bases from V and 1 base from J, the junction contained 8 bases not matched to a gene. The V gene's germline CDR1 is MNHNY and CDR2 SVGAGI (reference sequence). The CDR3 DNA reads TGTGCCAGCAGACCTACAGGGGTTTGGAACACTGAAGCTTTCTTT. The encoded protein is CASRPTGVWNTEAFF.

The chain employs TRBV11-3 and TRBJ2-3; perhaps TRBD2 as D (6 bases). From germline, CDR1 is SGHNT and CDR2 YENEEA. Trimming cost V 2 bases and J 4 bases, with 10 bases left between them. The CDR3 contains 14 residues. CDR3 protein: CASSLTGAADTQYF. The CDR3 DNA reads as TGTGCCAGCAGCTTAACGGGAGCCGCAGATACGCAGTATTTT. The full variable domain, in which reference TRBV11-3 and TRBJ2-3 provide the parts outside the CDR3, is EAGVVQSPRYKIIEKKQPVAFWCNPISGHNTLYWYLQNLGQGPELLIRYENEEAVDDSQLPKDRFSAERLKGVDSTLKIQPAELGDSAVYLCASSLTGAADTQYFGPGTRLTVL.

The gene calls are TRBV18 and TRBJ2-2; D remains unclear. Germline CDR1 is KGHSH and CDR2 is LQKENI. This CDR3 is built from 14 residues. Trimming pared 3 bases from V and 7 bases from J, leaving 12 bases between. CDR3 DNA: TGTGCCAGCTCACCTGCATTGCCGGGCGGGGAGCTGTTTTTT. This codes for CASSPALPGGELFF.

This clone came up many times. This chain joins TRBV24-1 and TRBJ1-5; 7 bases are shared with TRBD1. Trimming cost V 3 bases and J 5 bases; bases outside gene matches: 15. From germline, CDR1 is KGHDR and CDR2 SFDVKD. The CDR3 consists of 18 residues. The CDR3 is CATSDTRQGAWADQPQHF. The CDR3 DNA is TGTGCCACCAGTGATACGCGACAGGGAGCCTGGGCAGATCAGCCCCAGCATTTT.

The rearrangement joins TRBV27 to TRBJ2-1; D perhaps matches TRBD2 (6 bases). Germline V gene lookup returns CDR1 MNHEY and CDR2 SMNVEV (reference sequence). The V end lost 6 bases, the J end lost 6 bases, and 15 bases lay between the germline ends. The CDR3 extends over 14 amino acids. This CDR3 reads CASRAGTSSNEQFF. The DNA for the CDR3 is TGTGCCAGCAGAGCCGGGACTTCGAGCAATGAGCAGTTCTTC.

The chain has TRBV5-4 and TRBJ2-1, with D tentatively TRBD1 (6 bases). This CDR3 contains 15 residues. Germline V gene sequence: CDR1 SGHNT, CDR2 YYREEE (reference sequence). The V end lost 3 bases, the J end lost 5 bases, and 15 bases lay between the germline ends. In DNA, the CDR3 is TGTGCCAGCAGCTCGTTGGACAGTTCAAACAATGAGCAGTTCTTC. It codes for CASSSLDSSNNEQFF.

This chain links TRBV5-1 with TRBJ2-5, with 7 bases aligning to TRBD2. In germline, CDR1 is SGHRS, CDR2 YFSETQ. CDR3 length: 16 amino acids. The ends lost 0 bases at V and 9 bases at J; junction bases unmatched: 14. The chain's CDR3 is CASSLASGGAAGAQYF. CDR3 bases: TGCGCCAGCAGCTTGGCCTCGGGGGGTGCCGCGGGGGCCCAGTACTTC.